This T cell receptor (beta chain) comes out of a study of T cell responses to AZD1222 COVID-19 vaccine. As regards this clone: As yet, its antigen is unknown.

Libraries were prepared by immunoSEQ multiplex PCR; TCRdb keeps only in-frame clonotypes and omits some of them. The top ten clones hold about 2.6% of a sample with over 150,000 clones, around nine tenths of them seen once. Unmatched junction bases numbered 3, after V lost 4 bases and J lost 2 bases. Germline assignment: CDR1 SGHTA and CDR2 FQGNSA. The CDR3 is made up of 15 amino acids. Study-level results: Reportedly, close to half of spike-specific TCRs are directed against unmutated variant regions.

This receptor was identified in an adult in good health. Source: peripheral blood, taken on day 0 of AZD1222 vaccination. The chain employs TRBV7-2 and TRBJ1-5; TRBD1 aligns across 9 bases. In DNA form, the CDR3 reads TGTGCCAGCAGCTGGAGACAGGGGGGCAATCAGCCCCAGCATTTT. It encodes CASSWRQGGNQPQHF. The variable domain in full, completed from reference TRBV7-2 and TRBJ1-5, reads GAGVSQSPSNKVTEKGKDVELRCDPISGHTALYWYRQSLGQGLEFLIYFQGNSAPDKSGLPSDRFSAERTGGSVSTLTIQRTQQEDSAVYLCASSWRQGGNQPQHFGDGTRLSIL.